One and the same sample provided the 25 T cell receptor beta chains below, sequenced in a study of cytomegalovirus exposure and HLA in healthy donors. The PCR had 60 Vbeta and 13 Jbeta primers. Method: immunoSEQ multiplex PCR; TCRdb's copy keeps in-frame clones and lacks some. Among about 170,000 clones, over 80% were seen once, and the ten largest hold about 4.4%. The specimen was PBMCs. Receptors originate from a woman aged 50 to 60 in good health and CMV-seropositive.

The rearrangement uses TRBV7-9 and TRBJ1-2; tentative D call: TRBD1 (6 bases). The CDR3 loop spans 13 amino acids. The germline CDR1 and CDR2 sequences are SEHNR and FQNEAQ (reference sequence). V was shortened by 8 bases and J by 7 bases, with 17 bases between the two germline ends. The CDR3 here is CASGTAGAGGYTF. For the CDR3, the DNA is TGTGCCAGCGGAACGGCAGGGGCAGGTGGCTACACCTTC.

This chain joins TRBV6-4 and TRBJ2-7; 9 positions match TRBD2. From germline, CDR1 is MRHNA and CDR2 SNTAGT. This CDR3 comprises 17 residues. V lost 4 bases to trimming and J lost 2 bases; unmatched junction nucleotides: 12. DNA of the CDR3: TGTGCCAGCAGTGCCAAAGTAGCGGGGGCTTCAGCCTACGAGCAGTACTTC. Its protein product is CASSAKVAGASAYEQYF.

The V gene is TRBV19, the J gene TRBJ2-5; 10 bases are a match to TRBD1. V shed 5 bases and J 5 bases; nucleotides not matched to a gene: 2. CDR3 length equals 13 residues. CDR1 is LNHDA, CDR2 SQIVND, per germline (reference sequence). The CDR3 coding sequence is TGTGCCAGTAGTGTGGACAGGGGGGAGACCCAGTACTTC. Its protein is CASSVDRGETQYF.

In DNA form, the CDR3 reads TGTGCCAGCAGCTTAGGGCTAGCGGGAGGGTATTACGAGCAGTACTTC. Translation gives CASSLGLAGGYYEQYF. The genes are TRBV7-2 and TRBJ2-7; 12 bases map to TRBD2. The CDR3 has 16 amino acids. Germline assignment: CDR1 SGHTA and CDR2 FQGNSA. V was clipped by 1 base and J by 4 bases; unmatched bases: 5.

A single count supports this clone. The V gene is TRBV19, the J gene TRBJ2-5, with 11 bases matching TRBD2. CDR3 length: 15 amino acids. The V segment lost 4 bases and the J segment 4 bases; nucleotides outside the gene matches: 5. Germline-derived CDR1 and CDR2 are LNHDA and SQIVND (reference sequence). Written as DNA, the CDR3 is TGTGCCAGTAGTACACGACTAGCGGGAAGAGAGACCCAGTACTTC. Translated, it gives CASSTRLAGRETQYF.

Only a few counts were recorded for this clone. The gene calls are TRBV7-3 and TRBJ1-6, with TRBD1 matching over 8 bases. Looked up from germline, CDR1 is SGHTA and CDR2 is FQGTGA. Trimming took 4 bases from V and 8 from J; bases not matched to a gene: 10. The CDR3 is made up of 16 amino acids. The CDR3 nucleotides are TGTGCCAGCAGCTCCCCCCTCGACAGGGGTGATTCACCCCTCCACTTT. It is translated as CASSSPLDRGDSPLHF.

V gene TRBV11-3 combines with J gene TRBJ2-5; tentative D call: TRBD2 (6 bases). V lost 3 bases to trimming and J lost 4 bases, with 6 bases between them. Germline CDR1 and CDR2: SGHNT and YENEEA. The CDR3 contains 12 residues. The CDR3 here is CASSLEGETQYF. CDR3 nucleotide sequence: TGTGCCAGCAGCTTGGAGGGAGAGACCCAGTACTTC.

The chain recombines TRBV19 with TRBJ1-1; D is possibly TRBD1 (5 bases). Trimming removed 5 bases from V and 0 bases from J, with 19 bases in between. There are 17 residues in the CDR3. CDR1 is LNHDA and CDR2 is SQIVND in the germline V gene (reference sequence). CDR3: CASSSVQGGMMNTEAFF. For the CDR3, the DNA is TGTGCCAGTAGTTCCGTGCAGGGTGGGATGATGAACACTGAAGCTTTCTTT.

This sequence joins TRBV5-1 and TRBJ2-5, with 8 nucleotides matching TRBD1. The length of the CDR3 is 13 residues. Unmatched junction bases numbered 2, after V lost 3 bases and J lost 4 bases. Germline lookup yields CDR1 SGHRS and CDR2 YFSETQ. CDR3 protein: CASSSRGRETQYF. The CDR3 DNA sequence: TGCGCCAGCAGCTCCAGGGGGCGAGAGACCCAGTACTTC.

J is TRBJ2-3 and V is TRBV27, with D tentatively TRBD2 (6 bases). CDR1 and CDR2 (germline): MNHEY, SMNVEV (reference sequence). The CDR3 has 14 amino acids. V lost 11 bases and J 1 base, leaving 16 bases between the germline ends. The CDR3 loop reads CASRSGLRTDTQYF. CDR3 bases: TGTGCCTCCCGTTCGGGACTCCGCACAGATACGCAGTATTTT.

The chain uses TRBV6-1 and TRBJ2-2; D call uncertain. The germline V gene has CDR1 MNHNS and CDR2 SASEGT. V dropped 0 bases and J dropped 7 bases, with 9 bases sitting between them. The CDR3 sequence is 14 residues long. The CDR3 DNA reads as TGTGCCAGCAGTGAAGCGTCTGTTCTCGGGGAGCTGTTTTTT. Protein product: CASSEASVLGELFF.

The V call is TRBV13, the J call TRBJ2-7; D is possibly TRBD2 (5 bases). The V end lost 8 bases, the J end lost 0 bases, and 14 bases lay between the germline ends. The CDR3 runs to 14 residues. Germline V lookup: CDR1 PRHDT, CDR2 FYEKMQ (reference sequence). The DNA for the CDR3 is TGTGCCAGCGGAGGAACAGCGAGCTCCTACGAGCAGTACTTC. Translated, it gives CASGGTASSYEQYF.

The chain employs TRBV28 and TRBJ2-4, with 9 bases matching TRBD2. Trimming removed 10 bases from V and 8 bases from J; junction bases left unmatched: 12. Germline-derived CDR1 and CDR2 are MDHEN and SYDVKM. The CDR3 has 14 amino acids. The CDR3 reads CATQPAGGVDIQYF. CDR3 nucleotides: TGTGCCACCCAACCCGCGGGAGGGGTAGACATTCAGTACTTC.

The chain recombines TRBV10-3 with TRBJ2-2; no clear D gene. CDR1 and CDR2 (germline): ENHRY, SYGVKD. V was clipped by 6 bases and J by 6 bases, with 8 bases between them. The CDR3 is made up of 12 amino acids. DNA for the CDR3: TGTGCCATCAGGAGGAGCGCCGGGGAGCTGTTTTTT. It yields the protein CAIRRSAGELFF.

This sequence joins TRBV4-3 and TRBJ2-1; the match to TRBD1 covers 8 bases. Germline V CDR1 and CDR2: LGHNA, YSLEER. This CDR3 comprises 15 residues. V lost 1 base to trimming and J lost 7 bases; unmatched junction nucleotides: 6. The CDR3 region is CASSQAWQGANEQFF. DNA of the CDR3: TGCGCCAGCAGCCAAGCATGGCAGGGGGCGAATGAGCAGTTCTTC.

This chain's CDR3 is CASSQTGQVGETQYF. In DNA form, the CDR3 reads TGTGCCAGCTCACAGACGGGACAGGTCGGAGAGACCCAGTACTTC. The genes are TRBV18 and TRBJ2-5; 8 nucleotides match TRBD1. Germline trimming cut 4 bases from V and 4 bases from J; bases unmatched to any gene: 8. The CDR3 consists of 15 residues. Germline CDR1 is KGHSH and CDR2 is LQKENI.

The chain carries TRBV7-8 and TRBJ1-4; tentatively, D is TRBD1 (6 bases). Germline V gives CDR1 SGHVS, CDR2 FQNEAQ. This CDR3 comprises 16 residues. V lost 1 base, J lost 4 bases, and 13 bases lay in between. The chain's CDR3 is CASSLEQGLGNEKLFF. CDR3 in DNA: TGTGCCAGCAGCTTAGAACAGGGTCTGGGTAATGAAAAACTGTTTTTT.

The gene calls are TRBV28 and TRBJ2-1; the match to TRBD2 covers 9 bases. Germline CDR1 and CDR2: MDHEN and SYDVKM. V was clipped by 9 bases and J by 6 bases; unmatched bases: 24. The CDR3 loop spans 19 amino acids. This CDR3 is CASPPLPSHSGRGVNEQFF. CDR3 in DNA: TGTGCCAGTCCTCCCCTCCCCTCCCATAGCGGGAGAGGGGTCAATGAGCAGTTCTTC. The variable domain in full, with the rest retrieved from reference TRBV28 and TRBJ2-1, is DVKVTQSSRYLVKRTGEKVFLECVQDMDHENMFWYRQDPGLGLRLIYFSYDVKMKEKGDIPEGYSVSREKKERFSLILESASTNQTSMYLCASPPLPSHSGRGVNEQFFGPGTRLTVL.

The chain couples TRBV15 to TRBJ1-2; 9 bases are a match to TRBD1. CDR1 is LNHNV and CDR2 is YYDKDF in the germline V gene (reference sequence). This CDR3 has 15 amino acids. V trimming: 0 bases; J trimming: 6 bases; junction bases outside the gene matches: 5. The CDR3 nucleotides are TGTGCCACCAGCAGAGATTGGGACAGGGTACATGGCTACACCTTC. Protein product: CATSRDWDRVHGYTF.

The chain couples TRBV19 to TRBJ1-1; TRBD1 matches at 9 bases. V lost 5 bases to trimming and J lost 6 bases; unmatched junction nucleotides: 10. Germline V gene lookup returns CDR1 LNHDA and CDR2 SQIVND (reference sequence). There are 15 residues in the CDR3. The CDR3 protein is CASSSPDRGRAEAFF. Written as DNA, the CDR3 is TGTGCCAGTAGTTCCCCGGACAGGGGCCGGGCTGAAGCTTTCTTT.

This clone was observed a few times. The chain carries TRBV11-2 and TRBJ2-3, with D possibly TRBD1 on 5 matching bases. The V gene's germline CDR1 is SGHAT and CDR2 FQNNGV. The V end lost 2 bases, the J end lost 0 bases, and 12 bases lay between the germline ends. The CDR3 sequence is 16 residues long. The CDR3 coding sequence is TGTGCCAGCAGCTTACTGGCAGGGTCTAGCACAGATACGCAGTATTTT. Translated: CASSLLAGSSTDTQYF. Full variable domain (remainder filled in from reference TRBV11-2 and TRBJ2-3): EAGVAQSPRYKIIEKRQSVAFWCNPISGHATLYWYQQILGQGPKLLIQFQNNGVVDDSQLPKDRFSAERLKGVDSTLKIQPAKLEDSAVYLCASSLLAGSSTDTQYFGPGTRLTVL.

CDR3 region: CASSQDDSYSQETQYF. The CDR3 DNA is TGTGCCAGCAGCCAAGATGACAGCTACTCCCAAGAGACCCAGTACTTC. V and J are TRBV4-2 and TRBJ2-5; possibly TRBD1 for D (5 bases). The CDR3 has 16 residues. CDR1 is LGHNA, CDR2 YNFKEQ, per germline. Trimming took 0 bases from V and 1 from J, leaving 12 bases between them.

The rearrangement uses TRBV4-3 and TRBJ2-2; TRBD1 matches at 10 bases. The V gene's germline CDR1 is LGHNA and CDR2 YSLEER. The CDR3 sequence is 16 residues long. With 2 bases clipped from V and 6 bases from J, the junction kept 6 bases outside the gene matches. The CDR3 DNA reads as TGCGCCAGCAGCCAATTAGACAGGGGGCGTCCCGGGGAGCTGTTTTTT. The encoded protein is CASSQLDRGRPGELFF.

The J gene is TRBJ1-2, the V gene TRBV18, with 7 bases aligning to TRBD1. CDR1 is KGHSH and CDR2 is LQKENI in the germline V gene. The CDR3 is 15 residues long. The V and J ends lost 2 bases and 8 bases, in that order; junction bases with no gene match: 11. Here the CDR3 reads CASSPILGQVEGYTF. The CDR3 nucleotides are TGTGCCAGCTCACCAATTTTAGGACAGGTAGAAGGCTACACCTTC.

The chain employs TRBV19 and TRBJ2-2, with TRBD1 matching 7 bases. V was clipped by 10 bases and J by 6 bases; unmatched bases: 17. The CDR3 sequence is 16 residues long. Germline V CDR1 and CDR2: LNHDA, SQIVND (reference sequence). CDR3 sequence: CATTGSGTVYAGELFF. The CDR3 DNA is TGTGCCACTACTGGATCCGGGACAGTATACGCCGGGGAGCTGTTTTTT.